Listed below are T cell receptor beta chains from one sample, sequenced in a study of T cell clones after liver transplantation. Sequencing used immunoSEQ multiplex PCR; TCRdb keeps in-frame clones, though not all of them. The sample records 85,000 to 110,000 clones, about 86% being singletons. The specimen comprised CD4+ T cells from blood, sampled approximately 50 months after liver transplant. The receptors stem from a human patient who received a liver transplant. Some T cells may be provided by the graft donor. Each CDR3 is given with its conserved first and last residue. A D gene is named only where the DNA matches it firmly. Rows may omit the clone size; those that give it use once, few, many or a size class.

abundance,d_gene,j_gene,v_gene,CDR3nt,CDR3aa
-,TRBD1,TRBJ2-7,TRBV2,TGTGCCAGCAGTCGGGACAGGGGTGTTAATACCTACGAGCAGTACTTC,CASSRDRGVNTYEQYF
-,-,TRBJ2-4,TRBV29-1,TGCAGCGTTCTCCTAGCCAAAAACATTCAGTACTTC,CSVLLAKNIQYF
-,TRBD2,TRBJ2-3,TRBV6-5,TGTGCCAGCAGTAAGTTAGCGGGAGTCACAGATACGCAGTATTTT,CASSKLAGVTDTQYF
-,-,TRBJ1-1,TRBV19,TGTGCCAGTAGTATAGCAGGGGCTCGGACTGAAGCTTTCTTT,CASSIAGARTEAFF
-,-,TRBJ2-7,TRBV19,TGTGCCAGTAGTATAGATCATAGCAGAACCTACGAGCAGTACTTC,CASSIDHSRTYEQYF
once,-,TRBJ1-1,TRBV30,TGTGCCTGGAGTAAGAGGGCCGAGGGGACTGAAGCTTTCTTT,CAWSKRAEGTEAFF
-,TRBD1,TRBJ2-5,TRBV5-1,TGCGCCAGCAGCCACCCTATGGGACAGGGAGAAGAGACCCAGTACTTC,CASSHPMGQGEETQYF
few,TRBD2,TRBJ2-2,TRBV28,TGTGCCAGCAGACTGTGGACTAGCGGGAGAGGGGCCGGGGAGCTGTTTTTT,CASRLWTSGRGAGELFF
-,TRBD2,TRBJ2-3,TRBV10-2,TGCGCCAGCAGGTCTAGCGGTCTCACAGATACGCAGTATTTT,CASRSSGLTDTQYF
-,-,TRBJ2-1,TRBV2,TGTGCCAGCAGTGGCAGTTACAATGAGCAGTTCTTC,CASSGSYNEQFF
-,-,TRBJ2-4,TRBV5-4,TGTGCCAGCAGCTTGGTTCCGGGATCGGATAACATTCAGTACTTC,CASSLVPGSDNIQYF
-,-,TRBJ1-1,TRBV7-3,TGTGCCAGCAGCTTAGGGTTACGCACTGAAGCTTTCTTT,CASSLGLRTEAFF
-,-,TRBJ2-3,TRBV7-3,TGTGCCAGCAGCCCAGGACGGAGCACAGATACGCAGTATTTT,CASSPGRSTDTQYF
-,-,TRBJ1-1,TRBV29-1,TGCAGCGCAAATCTAGGCAGGAACACTGAAGCTTTCTTT,CSANLGRNTEAFF
-,TRBD1,TRBJ1-1,TRBV5-1,TGCGCCAGCAGACGACAGGGGGCGATTACTGAAGCTTTCTTT,CASRRQGAITEAFF
-,-,TRBJ2-5,TRBV11-3,TGTGCCAGCAGCCCCAAATCCGCGGAGACCCAGTACTTC,CASSPKSAETQYF
-,-,TRBJ2-7,TRBV5-4,TGTGCCAGCAGGCGGGGCTGGGAGCAGTACTTC,CASRRGWEQYF
-,-,TRBJ2-1,TRBV18,TGTGCCAGCTCAAACGACAGGGAGGCGTTCTTC,CASSNDREAFF
few,TRBD1,TRBJ2-3,TRBV4-2,TGTGCCAGCAGCCAAGATTTTGGCAGGGGGCAGGCAGATACGCAGTATTTT,CASSQDFGRGQADTQYF
-,-,TRBJ2-2,TRBV2,TGTGCCAGCAGTTGGAAACTCCCCGGGGAGCTGTTTTTT,CASSWKLPGELFF
-,-,TRBJ2-7,TRBV5-1,TGCGCCAGCAGCTTGGGCGTGTCCTACGAGCAGTACTTC,CASSLGVSYEQYF
-,TRBD1,TRBJ2-7,TRBV27,TGTGCCAGCAGTTACATGGTCCTAGCCGGGACAGGGAACTACGAGCAGTACTTC,CASSYMVLAGTGNYEQYF
few,TRBD1,TRBJ1-1,TRBV7-9,TGTGCCAGCAGCTCCTTGGGACAGCTGAACACTGAAGCTTTCTTT,CASSSLGQLNTEAFF
-,TRBD1,TRBJ1-4,TRBV19,TGTGCCAGTAGTTTTCAGGGGGCTTCGGAACTGTTTTTT,CASSFQGASELFF
-,TRBD1,TRBJ2-7,TRBV5-1,TGCGCCAGCAGCCTAGGGGCAGGGGGCTCCTACGAGCAGTACTTC,CASSLGAGGSYEQYF
-,-,TRBJ1-2,TRBV7-2,TGTGCCAGCAGCTTAGCATGGTCCCCTGGCTACACCTTC,CASSLAWSPGYTF
-,TRBD1,TRBJ1-1,TRBV14,TGTGCCAGCAGCCACCTAAGGGGGCGCGACACTGAAGCTTTCTTT,CASSHLRGRDTEAFF
-,TRBD2,TRBJ2-2,TRBV27,TGTGCCAGCAGTTTAATAACTAGCGGGAGTTCCGGGGAGCTGTTTTTT,CASSLITSGSSGELFF
once,-,TRBJ1-1,TRBV29-1,TGCAGCGTGGCGAGGGGTCGGAACACTGAAGCTTTCTTT,CSVARGRNTEAFF
-,-,TRBJ2-1,TRBV27,TGTGCCAGCAGTTCCTCTGGGGCACCACTAAGCGGCTCCTACAATGAGCAGTTCTTC,CASSSSGAPLSGSYNEQFF
-,-,TRBJ1-6,TRBV6-1,TGTGCCAGCAGTGAATTGGGAGTGGCGGTAAACCTCCACTTT,CASSELGVAVNLHF
-,TRBD1,TRBJ2-7,TRBV28,TGTGCCAGCAGTTCCCCCACGACAGGGGGAAGGAACCACGAGCAGTACTTC,CASSSPTTGGRNHEQYF
-,TRBD2,TRBJ2-5,TRBV18,TGTGCCAGCTCACCATGGGCTAGCGGGAAAGAGACCCAGTACTTC,CASSPWASGKETQYF
few,-,TRBJ2-1,TRBV7-3,TGTGCCAGCAGCTTACGTGCGACAGTTTACAATGAGCAGTTCTTC,CASSLRATVYNEQFF
-,-,TRBJ1-4,TRBV28,TGTGCCAGCAGGGGAGGGCGCGGGTTGGGGGAAAAACTGTTTTTT,CASRGGRGLGEKLFF
-,-,TRBJ1-1,TRBV15,TGTGCCACCAGCAGAGATCTGAGCAACACTGAAGCTTTCTTT,CATSRDLSNTEAFF
-,TRBD1,TRBJ2-7,TRBV7-3,TGTGCCAGCAGCCAGTACCCCGGGACAGGGGCCGAGCAGTACTTC,CASSQYPGTGAEQYF
few,-,TRBJ2-1,TRBV5-4,TGTGCCAGCAGCTTAGGGGGGTACAATGAGCAGTTCTTC,CASSLGGYNEQFF
few,TRBD1,TRBJ1-1,TRBV9,TGTGCCAGCAGCGTCTTTGACGGACAGGGGAGGGAAGCTTTCTTT,CASSVFDGQGREAFF
-,TRBD1,TRBJ1-2,TRBV6-1,TGTGCCAGCAGTGATTCAAGCAGGGGGCTACAGGGCTACACCTTC,CASSDSSRGLQGYTF
-,TRBD2,TRBJ2-1,TRBV9,TGTGCCAGCAGCGTACCTAGCGGGAGACCCTACAATGAGCAGTTCTTC,CASSVPSGRPYNEQFF
-,TRBD1,TRBJ1-2,TRBV5-4,TGTGCCAGCAGCCTCGACAGGGTAGATGGCTACACCTTC,CASSLDRVDGYTF
-,-,TRBJ2-6,TRBV6-1,TGTGCCAGCAGAGTTGGGGGCTCTGGGGCCAACGTCCTGACTTTC,CASRVGGSGANVLTF
-,-,TRBJ1-2,TRBV28,TGTGCCAGCAGTTTAGGTCAGGGTAGAGGCCCCGGCTACACCTTC,CASSLGQGRGPGYTF
once,-,TRBJ2-5,TRBV5-1,TGCGCCAGCAGCTTGGGATCTAGGGGGTATGTAGAGACCCAGTACTTC,CASSLGSRGYVETQYF
-,TRBD2,TRBJ2-3,TRBV4-1,TGCGCCAGCAGCCAAGATTTCGGCGGGGGGGCAGCAGATACGCAGTATTTT,CASSQDFGGGAADTQYF